This TCR beta chain was sequenced for a study of T cell clones after liver transplantation. The study, taken as a whole, reports: Conclusions were preliminary, with small, heterogeneous patient groups.

On this clone: Antigen: not known.

Losses at the gene ends were 4 bases for V and 2 bases for J; bases not matched to a gene: 7. CDR3 length equals 15 residues. CDR1 is SGHRS, CDR2 YFSETQ, per germline. Clones were sequenced by immunoSEQ multiplex PCR, and TCRdb holds only the in-frame ones, with some missing. Found here are some 70,000 clones, under 90% of them singletons; the top ten hold less than 0.65%. The sequencing used CD4+ T cells from blood, collected before liver transplant. This TCR was recovered from a human donor who received a liver transplant. The chain is built from TRBV5-1 and TRBJ2-5, with 8 positions matching TRBD2. The CDR3 region is CASSNTGTRQETQYF. CDR3 DNA: TGCGCCAGCAGCAATACCGGGACTAGGCAAGAGACCCAGTACTTC.